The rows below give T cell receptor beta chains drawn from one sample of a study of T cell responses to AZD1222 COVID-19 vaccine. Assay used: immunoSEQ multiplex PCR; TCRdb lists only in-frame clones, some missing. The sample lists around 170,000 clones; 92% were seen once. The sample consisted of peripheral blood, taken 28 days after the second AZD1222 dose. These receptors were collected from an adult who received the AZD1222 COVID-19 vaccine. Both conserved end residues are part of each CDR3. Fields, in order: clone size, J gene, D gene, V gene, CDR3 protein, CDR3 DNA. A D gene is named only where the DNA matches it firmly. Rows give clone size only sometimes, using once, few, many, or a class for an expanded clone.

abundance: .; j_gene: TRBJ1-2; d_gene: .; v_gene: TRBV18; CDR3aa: CASSPARRGIYGYTF; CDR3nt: TGTGCCAGCTCACCGGCAAGGAGGGGGATCTATGGCTACACCTTC
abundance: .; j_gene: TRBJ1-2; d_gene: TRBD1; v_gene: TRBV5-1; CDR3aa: CASTRTGRDYGYTF; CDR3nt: TGCGCCAGCACCCGGACAGGGAGAGACTATGGCTACACCTTC
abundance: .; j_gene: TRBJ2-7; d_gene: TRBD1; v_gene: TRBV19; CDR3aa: CASSPRTGSYEQYF; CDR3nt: TGTGCCAGTAGTCCCCGGACAGGGTCCTACGAGCAGTACTTC
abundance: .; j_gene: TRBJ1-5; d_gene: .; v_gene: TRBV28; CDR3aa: CAITSRDQPQHF; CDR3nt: TGTGCCATTACGTCCAGGGATCAGCCCCAGCATTTT
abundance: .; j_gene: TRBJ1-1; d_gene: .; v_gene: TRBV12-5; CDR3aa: CASGLSMGEAFF; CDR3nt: TGTGCTAGTGGTTTGAGTATGGGTGAAGCTTTCTTT
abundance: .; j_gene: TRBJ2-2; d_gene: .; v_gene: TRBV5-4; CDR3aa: CASSLGRPRATGELFF; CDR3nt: TGTGCCAGCAGCCTGGGGAGGCCGCGAGCCACCGGGGAGCTGTTTTTT
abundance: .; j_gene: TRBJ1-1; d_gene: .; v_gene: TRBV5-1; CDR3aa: CASSNGQPNTEAFF; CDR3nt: TGCGCCAGCAGCAATGGACAGCCGAACACTGAAGCTTTCTTT
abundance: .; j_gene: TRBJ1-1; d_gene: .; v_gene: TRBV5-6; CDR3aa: CASSLGTTEAFF; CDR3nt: TGTGCCAGCAGCTTGGGGACAACTGAAGCTTTCTTT
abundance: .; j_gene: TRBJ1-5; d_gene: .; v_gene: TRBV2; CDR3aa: CASSEGQSNQPQHF; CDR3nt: TGTGCCAGCAGTGAAGGACAGAGCAATCAGCCCCAGCATTTT
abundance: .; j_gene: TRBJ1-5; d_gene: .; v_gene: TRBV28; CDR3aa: CASSSRFSAKARQPQHF; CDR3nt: TGTGCCAGCAGTTCTCGTTTTAGTGCGAAGGCACGGCAGCCCCAGCATTTT
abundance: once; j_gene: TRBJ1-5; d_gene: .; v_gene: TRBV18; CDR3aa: CASSRGTGNQPQHF; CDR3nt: TGTGCCAGCTCACGGGGAACAGGAAATCAGCCCCAGCATTTT
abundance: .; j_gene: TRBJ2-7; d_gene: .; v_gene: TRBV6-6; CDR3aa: CASSPGTPNSVTYF; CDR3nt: TGTGCCAGCAGTCCCGGGACACCTAATAGCGTGACGTACTTC
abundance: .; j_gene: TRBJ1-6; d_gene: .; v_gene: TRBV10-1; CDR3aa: CASSRKQRAILSLSYNSPLHF; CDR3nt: TGCGCCAGCAGTCGGAAACAGAGAGCCATTTTATCACTCTCCTATAATTCACCCCTCCACTTT
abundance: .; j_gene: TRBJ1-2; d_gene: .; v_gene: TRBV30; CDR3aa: CAWKGGGDSSNYGYTF; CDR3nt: TGTGCCTGGAAGGGGGGCGGCGACTCATCTAACTATGGCTACACCTTC
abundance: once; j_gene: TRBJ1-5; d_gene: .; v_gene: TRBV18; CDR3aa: CASSTEGNQPQHF; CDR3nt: TGTGCCAGCTCAACCGAGGGCAATCAGCCCCAGCATTTT